What follows are 32 T cell receptor beta chains derived from one specimen sequenced in a study of T cells after yellow fever vaccination. A single record per CDR3 protein comes from TCRdb applying MiXCR to the 5' RACE reads. Of around 600,000 distinct CDR3 sequences listed, over 9% are singletons. The specimen comprised PBMCs, sampled on the day of the yellow fever booster vaccination. All receptors come from a man between 25 and 39 years old who received the YFV17D yellow fever vaccine.

This chain connects TRBV18 to TRBJ2-1; TRBD2 aligns across 8 bases. J gave up 8 bases and V 6 bases, and 12 bases lay outside the gene matches. Germline assignment: CDR1 KGHSH and CDR2 LQKENI. The CDR3 is 15 residues long. CDR3 sequence reads: CASSPTGRERDEQFF. In nucleotides, the CDR3 is TGTGCCAGCTCGCCCACCGGGAGGGAGAGGGATGAGCAGTTCTTC.

The V and J genes are TRBV30 and TRBJ2-1; 7 bases match TRBD2. The CDR3 sequence is 14 residues long. After removal of 3 bases from V and 3 bases from J, the junction contained 5 bases not matched to a gene. Germline CDR1 and CDR2: GTSNPN and SVGIG (reference sequence). The CDR3 spells CAWRGLAVYNEQFF. CDR3 DNA sequence: TGTGCCTGGAGAGGGCTAGCGGTCTACAATGAGCAGTTCTTC.

This clonotype was detected only a few times. This sequence joins TRBV12-3 or TRBV12-4 and TRBJ1-2; tentative D call: TRBD1 (5 bases). This CDR3 region has 12 residues. The ends were cut back, 10 bases at V and 6 bases at J, with 15 bases in the middle. The CDR3, as DNA: TGTGCCACCCTCTGGGGGTTTGATGGCTACACCTTC. Its protein is CATLWGFDGYTF.

This clonotype appeared a few times. This chain uses TRBV20-1 with TRBJ2-2; the D call may be TRBD1 or TRBD2 (5 bases each). Trimming left V 1 base short and J 4 bases short, with 10 bases between. CDR1 is DFQATT, CDR2 SNEGSKA, per germline (reference sequence). This CDR3 has 14 amino acids. The CDR3 sequence is CSARGRGATGELFF. DNA for the CDR3: TGCAGTGCTAGAGGTCGAGGGGCCACCGGGGAGCTGTTTTTT.

The chain links TRBV5-1 to TRBJ2-2; 8 positions match TRBD2. The J segment lost 2 bases and the V segment lost 1 base, leaving 10 bases of the junction unmatched. Germline assignment: CDR1 SGHRS and CDR2 YFSETQ. The CDR3 is 18 amino acids. CDR3 in DNA: TGCGCCAGCAGCTTGATTGGTGGGAGCGGGAGAAACACCGGGGAGCTGTTTTTT. Protein: CASSLIGGSGRNTGELFF. Looking up the rest from reference TRBV5-1 and TRBJ2-2 gives the full variable domain: KAGVTQTPRYLIKTRGQQVTLSCSPISGHRSVSWYQQTPGQGLQFLFEYFSETQRNKGNFPGRFSGRQFSNSRSEMNVSTLELGDSALYLCASSLIGGSGRNTGELFFGEGSRLTVL.

This sequence joins TRBV10-2 and TRBJ2-1, with D uncertain. Trimming removed 3 bases at V and 4 bases at J, with 13 bases between. Germline CDR1 reads WSHSY; CDR2 reads SAAADI. There are 15 residues in the CDR3. CDR3 region: CASSDNVYGYNEQFF. CDR3 coding DNA: TGCGCCAGCAGTGACAACGTGTATGGGTACAATGAGCAGTTCTTC.

This chain joins TRBV10-3 and TRBJ2-1, with D perhaps being TRBD1 or TRBD2 (5 bases each). This CDR3 has 12 residues. Germline V gene data show CDR1 as ENHRY and CDR2 as SYGVKD. Trimming left V 4 bases short and J 10 bases short, with 11 bases between. The chain's CDR3 is CAISVGEREQFF. The CDR3 DNA reads as TGTGCCATCAGTGTGGGGGAGCGGGAGCAGTTCTTC.

This clonotype was seen only a few times. The chain combines TRBV20-1 with TRBJ2-5, with TRBD2 as a possible D gene (6 bases). The length of the CDR3 is 12 residues. Trimming cost V 6 bases and J 4 bases, with 12 bases left between them. Germline values: CDR1 DFQATT, CDR2 SNEGSKA (reference sequence). The CDR3 loop is CSATASAETQYF. The CDR3, as DNA: TGCAGTGCAACAGCTAGCGCAGAGACCCAGTACTTC.

The chain recombines TRBV12-3 or TRBV12-4 with TRBJ2-4; D gene unclear. V dropped 2 bases and J dropped 0 bases, with 14 bases sitting between them. The CDR3 spans 17 residues. CDR3 DNA sequence: TGTGCCAGCAGTTTATCTCTGATTTTAAAAGCCAAAAACATTCAGTACTTC. Protein product: CASSLSLILKAKNIQYF.

V is TRBV9 and J is TRBJ2-2; a possible D gene is TRBD2 (5 bases). The CDR3 contains 13 residues. Germline V gene data show CDR1 as SGDLS and CDR2 as YYNGEE. The V gene lost 0 bases and the J gene lost 6 bases, with 6 bases spanning the gap. The CDR3, as DNA: TGTGCCAGCAGCGTAGAACTAGCCGGGGAGCTGTTTTTT. Translated: CASSVELAGELFF.

This clonotype was detected only a few times. This chain connects TRBV15 to TRBJ1-5, with D possibly TRBD1 on 5 matching bases. The V gene's germline CDR1 is LNHNV and CDR2 YYDKDF (reference sequence). The V end was cut by 0 bases, the J end by 7 bases, with 13 bases between. The CDR3 length is 15 residues. The CDR3 sequence: CATSRDPKGVQPQHF. The CDR3, as DNA: TGTGCCACCAGCAGAGATCCCAAAGGGGTGCAGCCCCAGCATTTT.

To note about this clonotype: Its ends do not fully match the called genes, so a read error is possible. The CDR3 DNA reads TGTGCCATCAGCCCTGAGGGAAGCTCCTACAATGAGCAGTTCTTC. Protein: CAISPEGSSYNEQFF. This chain connects TRBV5-5 to TRBJ2-1, with D perhaps matching TRBD2 (5 bases). CDR3 length: 15 amino acids. The germline gives CDR1 SGHKS, CDR2 YYEKEE (reference sequence).

V usage is TRBV4-3 and J usage is TRBJ2-1; D tentatively reads TRBD1 or TRBD2 (5 bases each). The CDR3 is 16 amino acids. CDR1 is LGHNA, CDR2 YSLEER, per germline. The V end was cut by 1 base, the J end by 4 bases, with 14 bases between. This chain's CDR3 is CASSQGGDGRYNEQFF. In DNA form, the CDR3 reads TGCGCCAGCAGCCAAGGTGGGGACGGGCGTTACAATGAGCAGTTCTTC.

This chain connects TRBV5-4 to TRBJ2-4; the match to TRBD1 covers 7 bases. The germline V gene has CDR1 SGHNT and CDR2 YYREEE (reference sequence). This CDR3 spans 15 amino acids. The J segment lost 12 bases and the V segment lost 3 bases, leaving 15 bases of the junction unmatched. The CDR3 region has the DNA TGTGCCAGCAGCTCTATGACAGGGCCCCTAAGGTCTCAGTACTTC. Translated: CASSSMTGPLRSQYF.

This clonotype was counted a few times. V and J are TRBV11-2 and TRBJ2-5; 13 nucleotides align to TRBD2. This CDR3 contains 20 residues. Germline V gene data show CDR1 as SGHAT and CDR2 as FQNNGV. V was clipped by 5 bases and J by 0 bases; unmatched bases: 15. The DNA of the CDR3 is TGTGCCAGCAGCCTTCGACCGGGACTAGCGGGATCGGGGTACCAAGAGACCCAGTACTTC. Translation: CASSLRPGLAGSGYQETQYF.

This clonotype was observed a handful of times. The genes are TRBV4-3 and TRBJ2-1, with D perhaps TRBD2 (5 bases). V gave up 3 bases and J gave up 0 bases, with 12 bases separating them. The CDR3 is 16 residues long. CDR1 and CDR2 (germline): LGHNA, YSLEER. This CDR3 reads CASSQLLGSSYNEQFF. CDR3 bases: TGCGCCAGCAGCCAGCTCTTGGGGAGCTCCTACAATGAGCAGTTCTTC.

The V call is TRBV7-2, the J call TRBJ1-2, with a possible D match to TRBD1 (5 bases). The V gene lost 1 base and the J gene lost 5 bases, with 14 bases spanning the gap. The CDR3 contains 15 residues. Germline CDR1 reads SGHTA; CDR2 reads FQGNSA. In DNA form, the CDR3 reads TGTGCCAGCAGCTTAGAGGGGCAGGCTGGGTATGGCTACACCTTC. This translates into CASSLEGQAGYGYTF.

This clonotype was recorded a few times. The chain links TRBV7-6 to TRBJ2-2; D remains ambiguous. Trimming took off 4 bases at V and 7 bases at J, with 16 bases between the two ends. The CDR3 consists of 15 residues. Per germline, CDR1 SGHVS and CDR2 FNYEAQ. DNA for the CDR3: TGTGCCAGCAGCTCCCGGTCGCGAGCTGGCGGGGAGCTGTTTTTT. It yields the protein CASSSRSRAGGELFF. Complete variable domain (other parts from reference TRBV7-6 and TRBJ2-2): GAGVSQSPRYKVTKRGQDVALRCDPISGHVSLYWYRQALGQGPEFLTYFNYEAQQDKSGLPNDRFSAERPEGSISTLTIQRTEQRDSAMYRCASSSRSRAGGELFFGEGSRLTVL.

The chain has TRBV6-5 and TRBJ2-1; TRBD2 aligns across 13 bases. This CDR3 region has 19 residues. The germline V gene has CDR1 MNHEY and CDR2 SVGAGI. V was clipped by 6 bases and J by 3 bases; unmatched bases: 14. In nucleotides, the CDR3 is TGTGCCAGCAGCCTTACTAGCGGGAGGGCCGTAGGTAACTACAATGAGCAGTTCTTC. Its protein is CASSLTSGRAVGNYNEQFF.

This clonotype was seen more than once but under ten times. This chain links TRBV11-2 with TRBJ2-1, with a possible D match to TRBD2 (6 bases). This CDR3 contains 12 residues. Germline assignment: CDR1 SGHAT and CDR2 FQNNGV. V lost 5 bases to trimming and J lost 9 bases, with 11 bases between them. CDR3 DNA: TGTGCCAGCAGCACGGCAGCGGGTGAGCAGTTCTTC. It yields the protein CASSTAAGEQFF.

This clonotype came up a few times. V usage is TRBV19 and J usage is TRBJ1-2; no reliable D call. Trimming left V 5 bases short and J 2 bases short, with 6 bases between. This CDR3 has 12 amino acids. Germline V gene lookup returns CDR1 LNHDA and CDR2 SQIVND (reference sequence). The CDR3 is CASSVRNYGYTF. The DNA for the CDR3 is TGTGCCAGTAGTGTGAGGAACTATGGCTACACCTTC.

This clonotype has a handful of counts. CDR3 loop: CSASAVRGNQPQHF. The CDR3, as DNA: TGCAGTGCTAGTGCCGTTAGGGGGAATCAGCCCCAGCATTTT. This chain connects TRBV20-1 to TRBJ1-5, with a weak D call TRBD1 (6 bases). V lost 3 bases and J lost 4, with 13 bases in between. This CDR3 contains 14 residues. Germline V gene lookup returns CDR1 DFQATT and CDR2 SNEGSKA (reference sequence).

The chain uses TRBV5-1 and TRBJ1-6; D gene unclear. V was trimmed by 0 bases and J by 9 bases, leaving 10 bases between them. Germline V gene data show CDR1 as SGHRS and CDR2 as YFSETQ. The CDR3 length is 14 residues. The CDR3 reads CASSLEWAASPLHF. The CDR3 DNA sequence: TGCGCCAGCAGCTTGGAGTGGGCTGCTTCACCCCTCCACTTT.

The V and J genes are TRBV6-1 and TRBJ2-5, with D unresolved. The CDR3 loop spans 13 amino acids. The germline CDR1 and CDR2 sequences are MNHNS and SASEGT. The ends were cut back, 4 bases at V and 3 bases at J, with 9 bases in the middle. The CDR3 is CASSVPAEETQYF. CDR3 coding DNA: TGTGCCAGCAGTGTGCCGGCGGAAGAGACCCAGTACTTC.

The chain combines TRBV29-1 with TRBJ2-3; TRBD1 is a possible D gene (6 bases). Germline assignment: CDR1 SQVTM and CDR2 ANQGSEA. The V and J ends lost 5 bases and 0 bases respectively, with 15 bases between them. The CDR3 consists of 15 residues. The CDR3 protein is CSVPGQIFSTDTQYF. The CDR3 DNA reads TGCAGCGTTCCGGGACAAATATTCAGCACAGATACGCAGTATTTT.

V and J are TRBV2 and TRBJ2-7; D is ambiguous. Germline lookup yields CDR1 SNHLY and CDR2 FYNNEI. Trimming left V 3 bases short and J 6 bases short, with 6 bases between. The CDR3 is made up of 11 amino acids. The CDR3 spells CASSDISEQYF. The CDR3 bases are TGTGCCAGCAGTGATATCAGCGAGCAGTACTTC.

J is TRBJ2-3 and V is TRBV10-1; the D is unclear. The CDR3 sequence is 14 residues long. V lost 0 bases, J lost 4 bases, and 8 bases lay in between. Germline V lookup: CDR1 WNHNN, CDR2 SYGVQD (reference sequence). The CDR3 DNA reads TGCGCCAGCAGTGAGTCTGGCACTCCAGATACGCAGTATTTT. Its translation: CASSESGTPDTQYF.

J is TRBJ2-2 and V is TRBV15, with D maybe TRBD1 (5 bases). Germline CDR1 reads LNHNV; CDR2 reads YYDKDF (reference sequence). This CDR3 spans 15 amino acids. V was clipped by 4 bases and J by 4 bases, with 13 bases between them. The CDR3 here is CATSTGHDFTGELFF. DNA of the CDR3: TGTGCCACCAGCACCGGACACGACTTCACCGGGGAGCTGTTTTTT. The full variable domain, its missing parts supplied by reference TRBV15 and TRBJ2-2, is DAMVIQNPRYQVTQFGKPVTLSCSQTLNHNVMYWYQQKSSQAPKLLFHYYDKDFNNEADTPDNFQSRRPNTSFCFLDIRSPGLGDTAMYLCATSTGHDFTGELFFGEGSRLTVL.

The chain carries TRBV3-1 and TRBJ2-1; 7 bases fit TRBD2. CDR1 is LGHDT and CDR2 is YNNKEL in the germline V gene (reference sequence). This CDR3 is built from 16 residues. With 3 bases clipped from V and 5 bases from J, the junction kept 10 bases outside the gene matches. For the CDR3, the DNA is TGTGCCAGCAGCCAGGCCCCCCTAGCGGCAAACAATGAGCAGTTCTTC. Amino acids: CASSQAPLAANNEQFF.

The chain carries TRBV12-3 or TRBV12-4 and TRBJ2-1, with D possibly being TRBD2 (5 bases). There are 14 residues in the CDR3. V dropped 6 bases and J dropped 3 bases, with 12 bases sitting between them. The CDR3 protein is CASRLAGDYNEQFF. Here the CDR3 DNA reads TGTGCCAGCAGACTCGCCGGGGACTACAATGAGCAGTTCTTC.

The chain combines TRBV6-2 or TRBV6-3 with TRBJ2-1; D remains unclear. Germline CDR1 and CDR2: MNHEY and SVGEGT. V lost 2 bases to trimming and J lost 9 bases, with 8 bases between them. The CDR3 is made up of 12 amino acids. The CDR3 loop reads CASSYIDLEQFF. CDR3 sequence (DNA): TGTGCCAGCAGTTACATAGACCTTGAGCAGTTCTTC.

A few counts support this clonotype. The V gene is TRBV20-1, the J gene TRBJ2-1, with D maybe TRBD2 (5 bases). The V gene lost 6 bases and the J gene lost 7 bases, with 19 bases spanning the gap. Germline CDR1 DFQATT, CDR2 SNEGSKA (reference sequence). The CDR3 has 14 amino acids. Here the CDR3 DNA reads TGCAGTGCCCGAGGCCGGGAAAGGTGGAATGAGCAGTTCTTC. This gives the protein CSARGRERWNEQFF.